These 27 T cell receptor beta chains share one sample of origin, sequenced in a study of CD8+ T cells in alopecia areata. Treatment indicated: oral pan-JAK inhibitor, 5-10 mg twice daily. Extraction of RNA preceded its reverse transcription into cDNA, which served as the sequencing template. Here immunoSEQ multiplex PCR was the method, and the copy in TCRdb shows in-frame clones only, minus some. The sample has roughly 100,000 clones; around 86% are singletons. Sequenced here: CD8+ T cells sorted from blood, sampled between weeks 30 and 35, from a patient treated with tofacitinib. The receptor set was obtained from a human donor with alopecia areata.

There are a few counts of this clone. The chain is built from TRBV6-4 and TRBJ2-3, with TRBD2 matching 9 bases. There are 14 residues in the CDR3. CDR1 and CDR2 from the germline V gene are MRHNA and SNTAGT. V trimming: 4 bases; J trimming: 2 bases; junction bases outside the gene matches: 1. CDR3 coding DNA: TGTGCCAGCAGTGGCGGGGGGGCCACAGATACGCAGTATTTT. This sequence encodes CASSGGGATDTQYF.

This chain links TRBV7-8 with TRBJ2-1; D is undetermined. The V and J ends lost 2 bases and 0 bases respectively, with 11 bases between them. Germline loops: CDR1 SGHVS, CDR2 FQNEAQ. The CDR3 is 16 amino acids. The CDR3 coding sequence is TGTGCCAGCAGCTTACGTGGGGTTAGCTCCTACAATGAGCAGTTCTTC. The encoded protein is CASSLRGVSSYNEQFF.

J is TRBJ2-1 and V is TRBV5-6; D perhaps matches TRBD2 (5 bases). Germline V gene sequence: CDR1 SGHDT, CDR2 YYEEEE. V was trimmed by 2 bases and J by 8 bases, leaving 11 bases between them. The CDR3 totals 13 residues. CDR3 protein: CASSFGGFDEQFF. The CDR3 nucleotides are TGTGCCAGCAGCTTCGGAGGCTTCGATGAGCAGTTCTTC. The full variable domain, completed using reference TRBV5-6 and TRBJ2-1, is DAGVTQSPTHLIKTRGQQVTLRCSPKSGHDTVSWYQQALGQGPQFIFQYYEEEERQRGNFPDRFSGHQFPNYSSELNVNALLLGDSALYLCASSFGGFDEQFFGPGTRLTVL.

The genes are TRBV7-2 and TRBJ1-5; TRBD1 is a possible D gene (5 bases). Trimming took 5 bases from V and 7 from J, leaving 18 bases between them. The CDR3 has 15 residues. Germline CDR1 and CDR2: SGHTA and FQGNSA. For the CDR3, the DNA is TGTGCCAGCAGCGGCTCGCTCGGGGGGGAGCAGCCCCAGCATTTT. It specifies CASSGSLGGEQPQHF.

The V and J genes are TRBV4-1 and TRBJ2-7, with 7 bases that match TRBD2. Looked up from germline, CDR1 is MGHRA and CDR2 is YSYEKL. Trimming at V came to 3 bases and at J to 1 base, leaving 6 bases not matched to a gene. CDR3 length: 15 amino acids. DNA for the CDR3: TGCGCCAGCAGCCAGTCTCCGGGACTATCCTACGAGCAGTACTTC. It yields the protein CASSQSPGLSYEQYF.

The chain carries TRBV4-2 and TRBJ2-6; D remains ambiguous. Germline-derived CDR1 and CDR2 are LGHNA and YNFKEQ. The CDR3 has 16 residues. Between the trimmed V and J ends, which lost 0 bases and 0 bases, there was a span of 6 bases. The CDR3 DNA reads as TGTGCCAGCAGCCAAGATAGGTCCTCTGGGGCCAACGTCCTGACTTTC. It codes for CASSQDRSSGANVLTF.

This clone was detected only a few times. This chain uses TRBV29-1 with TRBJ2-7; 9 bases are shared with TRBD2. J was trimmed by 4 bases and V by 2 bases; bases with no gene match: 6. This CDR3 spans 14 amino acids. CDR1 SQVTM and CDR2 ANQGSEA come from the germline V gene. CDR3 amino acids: CSVELRGGQYEQYF. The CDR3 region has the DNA TGCAGCGTTGAACTGCGGGGGGGGCAGTACGAGCAGTACTTC.

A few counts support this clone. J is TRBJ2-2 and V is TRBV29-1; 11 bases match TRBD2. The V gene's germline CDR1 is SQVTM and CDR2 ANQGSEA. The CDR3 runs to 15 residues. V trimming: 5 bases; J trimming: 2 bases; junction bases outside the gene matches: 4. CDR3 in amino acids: CSVTGTSGNTGELFF. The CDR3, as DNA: TGCAGCGTTACCGGGACTAGCGGCAACACCGGGGAGCTGTTTTTT.

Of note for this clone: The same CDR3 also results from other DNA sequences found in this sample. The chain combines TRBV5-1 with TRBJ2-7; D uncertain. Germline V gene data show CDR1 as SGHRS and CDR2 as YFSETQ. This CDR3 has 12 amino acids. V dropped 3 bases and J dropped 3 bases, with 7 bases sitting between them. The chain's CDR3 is CASSSDGYEQYF. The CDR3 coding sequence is TGCGCCAGCAGCTCCGACGGCTACGAGCAGTACTTC.

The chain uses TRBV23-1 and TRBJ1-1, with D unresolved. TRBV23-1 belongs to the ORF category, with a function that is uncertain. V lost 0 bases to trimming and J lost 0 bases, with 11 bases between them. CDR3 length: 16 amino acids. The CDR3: CASSQSGPRMNTEAFF. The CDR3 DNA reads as TGCGCCAGCAGTCAATCGGGCCCCAGGATGAACACTGAAGCTTTCTTT.

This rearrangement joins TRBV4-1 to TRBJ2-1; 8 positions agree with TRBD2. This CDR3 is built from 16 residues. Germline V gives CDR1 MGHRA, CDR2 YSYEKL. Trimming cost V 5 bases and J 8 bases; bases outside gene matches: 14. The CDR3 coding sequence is TGCGCCAGCAGCTTAAGCGGCCTAGCGGGTACGGATGAGCAGTTCTTC. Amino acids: CASSLSGLAGTDEQFF.

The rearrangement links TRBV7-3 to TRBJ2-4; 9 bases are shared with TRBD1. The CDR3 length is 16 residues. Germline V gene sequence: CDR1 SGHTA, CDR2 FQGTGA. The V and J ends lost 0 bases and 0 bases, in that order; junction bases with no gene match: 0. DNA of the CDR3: TGTGCCAGCAGCTTAACGGGACAGGGAGCCAAAAACATTCAGTACTTC. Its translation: CASSLTGQGAKNIQYF.

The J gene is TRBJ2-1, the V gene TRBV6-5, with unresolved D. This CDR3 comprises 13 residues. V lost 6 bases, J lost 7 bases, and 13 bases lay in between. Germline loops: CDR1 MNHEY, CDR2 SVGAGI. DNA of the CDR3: TGTGCCAGCAGCTCAACCGCCTCAAATGAGCAGTTCTTC. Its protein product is CASSSTASNEQFF.

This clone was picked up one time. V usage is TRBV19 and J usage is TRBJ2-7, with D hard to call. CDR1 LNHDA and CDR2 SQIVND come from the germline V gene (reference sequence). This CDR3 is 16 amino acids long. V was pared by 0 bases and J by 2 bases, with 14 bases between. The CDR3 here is CASSIEPNWNPYEQYF. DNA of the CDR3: TGTGCCAGTAGTATAGAGCCCAACTGGAACCCCTACGAGCAGTACTTC.

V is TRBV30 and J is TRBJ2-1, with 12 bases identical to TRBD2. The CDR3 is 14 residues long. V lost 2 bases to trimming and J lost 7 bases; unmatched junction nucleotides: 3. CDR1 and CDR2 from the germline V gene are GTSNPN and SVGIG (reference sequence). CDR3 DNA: TGTGCCTGGAGTTTGACTAGCGGGAGTAATGAGCAGTTCTTC. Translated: CAWSLTSGSNEQFF. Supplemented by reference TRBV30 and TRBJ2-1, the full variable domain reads SQTIHQWPATLVQPVGSPLSLECTVEGTSNPNLYWYRQAAGRGLQLLFYSVGIGQISSEVPQNLSASRPQDRQFILSSKKLLLSDSGFYLCAWSLTSGSNEQFFGPGTRLTVL.

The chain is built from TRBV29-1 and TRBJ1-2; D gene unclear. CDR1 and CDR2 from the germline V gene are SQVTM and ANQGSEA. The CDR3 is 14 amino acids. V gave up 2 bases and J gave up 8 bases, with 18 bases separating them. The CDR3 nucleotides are TGCAGCGTTGAATTGGTCAGTTTGGGAGAAGGCTACACCTTC. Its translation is CSVELVSLGEGYTF. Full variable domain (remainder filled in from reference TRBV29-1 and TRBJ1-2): SAVISQKPSRDICQRGTSLTIQCQVDSQVTMMFWYRQQPGQSLTLIATANQGSEATYESGFVIDKFPISRPNLTFSTLTVSNMSPEDSSIYLCSVELVSLGEGYTFGSGTRLTVV.

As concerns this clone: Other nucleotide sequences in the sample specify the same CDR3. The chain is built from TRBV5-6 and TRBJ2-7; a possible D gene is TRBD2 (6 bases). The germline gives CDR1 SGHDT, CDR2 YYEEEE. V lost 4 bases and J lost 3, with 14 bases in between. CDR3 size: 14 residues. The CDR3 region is CASSLSGGGYEQYF. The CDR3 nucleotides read TGTGCCAGCAGCCTTAGCGGAGGAGGCTACGAGCAGTACTTC.

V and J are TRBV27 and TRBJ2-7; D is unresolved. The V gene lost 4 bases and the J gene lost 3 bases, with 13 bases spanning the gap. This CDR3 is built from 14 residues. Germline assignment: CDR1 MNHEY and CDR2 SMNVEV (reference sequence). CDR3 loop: CASSYSTGVYEQYF. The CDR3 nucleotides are TGTGCCAGCAGTTACAGTACTGGAGTCTACGAGCAGTACTTC.

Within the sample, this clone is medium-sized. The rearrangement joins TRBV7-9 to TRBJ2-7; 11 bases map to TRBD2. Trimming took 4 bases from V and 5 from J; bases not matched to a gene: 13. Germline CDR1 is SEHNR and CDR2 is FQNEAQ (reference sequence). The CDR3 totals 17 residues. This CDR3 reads CASSSRTSGYEANEQYF. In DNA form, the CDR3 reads TGTGCCAGCAGCTCCCGGACTAGCGGGTACGAGGCCAACGAGCAGTACTTC.

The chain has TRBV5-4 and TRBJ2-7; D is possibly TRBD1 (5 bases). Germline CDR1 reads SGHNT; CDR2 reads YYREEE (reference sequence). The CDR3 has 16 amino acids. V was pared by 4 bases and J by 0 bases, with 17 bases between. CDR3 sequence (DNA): TGTGCCAGCAGCGGGGCCATTGGACGGTCCTCCTACGAGCAGTACTTC. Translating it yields CASSGAIGRSSYEQYF.

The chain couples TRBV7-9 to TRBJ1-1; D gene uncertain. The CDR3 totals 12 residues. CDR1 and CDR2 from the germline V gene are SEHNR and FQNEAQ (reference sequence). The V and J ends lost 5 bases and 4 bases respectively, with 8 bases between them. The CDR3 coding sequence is TGTGCCAGCAGCCCTATTGGCACTGAAGCTTTCTTT. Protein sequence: CASSPIGTEAFF.

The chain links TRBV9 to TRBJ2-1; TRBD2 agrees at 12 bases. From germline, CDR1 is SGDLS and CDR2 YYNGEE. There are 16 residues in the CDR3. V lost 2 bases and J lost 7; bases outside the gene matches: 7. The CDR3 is CASSVKLAGGSNEQFF. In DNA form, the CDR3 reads TGTGCCAGCAGCGTCAAACTAGCGGGAGGATCTAATGAGCAGTTCTTC.

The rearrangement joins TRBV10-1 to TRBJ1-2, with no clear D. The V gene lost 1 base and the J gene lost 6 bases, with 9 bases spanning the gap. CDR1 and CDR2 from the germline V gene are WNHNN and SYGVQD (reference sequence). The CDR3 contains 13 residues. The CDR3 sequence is CASSEYPGDGYTF. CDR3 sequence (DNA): TGCGCCAGCAGTGAGTACCCAGGCGATGGCTACACCTTC.

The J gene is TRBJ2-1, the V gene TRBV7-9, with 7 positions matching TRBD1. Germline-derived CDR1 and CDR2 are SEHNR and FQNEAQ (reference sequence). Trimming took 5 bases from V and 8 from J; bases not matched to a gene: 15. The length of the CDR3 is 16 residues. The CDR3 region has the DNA TGTGCCAGCAGCCCCTCCTCAAGACAGGGTATAGATGAGCAGTTCTTC. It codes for CASSPSSRQGIDEQFF.

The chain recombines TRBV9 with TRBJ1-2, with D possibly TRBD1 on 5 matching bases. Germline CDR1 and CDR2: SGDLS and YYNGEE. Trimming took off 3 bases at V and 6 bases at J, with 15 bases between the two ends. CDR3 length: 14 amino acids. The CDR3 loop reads CASSDGAGRDGYTF. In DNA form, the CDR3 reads TGTGCCAGCAGCGACGGGGCGGGGCGGGATGGCTACACCTTC.

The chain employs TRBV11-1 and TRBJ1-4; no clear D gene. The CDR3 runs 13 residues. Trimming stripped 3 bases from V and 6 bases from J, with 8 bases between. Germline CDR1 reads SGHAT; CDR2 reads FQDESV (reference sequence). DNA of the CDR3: TGTGCCAGCAGCTTCGGCGGCGATGAAAAACTGTTTTTT. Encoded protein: CASSFGGDEKLFF.

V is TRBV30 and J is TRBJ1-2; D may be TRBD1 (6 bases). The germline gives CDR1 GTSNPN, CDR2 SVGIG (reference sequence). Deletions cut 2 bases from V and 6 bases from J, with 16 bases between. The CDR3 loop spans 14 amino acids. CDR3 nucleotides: TGTGCCTGGAGTCCAAAAACAGGGATGAATGGCTACACCTTC. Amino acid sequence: CAWSPKTGMNGYTF.